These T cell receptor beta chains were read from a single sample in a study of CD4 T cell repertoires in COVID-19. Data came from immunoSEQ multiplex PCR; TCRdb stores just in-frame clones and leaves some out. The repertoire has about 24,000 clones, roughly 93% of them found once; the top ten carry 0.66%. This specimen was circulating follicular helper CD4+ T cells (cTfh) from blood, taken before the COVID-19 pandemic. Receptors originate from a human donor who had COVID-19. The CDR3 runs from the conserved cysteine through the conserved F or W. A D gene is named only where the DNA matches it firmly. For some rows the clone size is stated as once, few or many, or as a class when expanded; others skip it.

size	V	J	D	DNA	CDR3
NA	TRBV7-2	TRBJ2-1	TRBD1	TGTGCCAGCAGCTTTGGGGACAGGGAGCAGTTCTTC	CASSFGDREQFF
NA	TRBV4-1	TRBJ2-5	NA	TGCGCCAGCAGCCAAGACCTGCGACGGGAGCAGTACTTC	CASSQDLRREQYF
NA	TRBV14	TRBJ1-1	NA	TGTGCCAGCAGCCAAGATCAGCAGGCCCCAGCTTTCTTT	CASSQDQQAPAFF
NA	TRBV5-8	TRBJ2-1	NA	TGTGCCAGCAGCGACATTAAGGCTGACTACAATGAGCAGTTCTTC	CASSDIKADYNEQFF
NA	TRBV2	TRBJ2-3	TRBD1	TGTGCCAGCAGTGTCACAGGGGGCTTTAGCACAGATACGCAGTATTTT	CASSVTGGFSTDTQYF
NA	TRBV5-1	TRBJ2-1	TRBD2	TGCGCCAGCAGCTCGGAGGGCCCCGGGGAGGGACGAGAGCAGTTCTTC	CASSSEGPGEGREQFF
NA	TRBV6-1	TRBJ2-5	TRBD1	TGTGCCAGCAGTAAGACAGGGATTGGAGAGACCCAGTACTTC	CASSKTGIGETQYF
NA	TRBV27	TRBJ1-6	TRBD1	TGTGCCAGCAGTTTGTCGGATTGGGACAGGGTCAATTCACCCCTCCACTTT	CASSLSDWDRVNSPLHF
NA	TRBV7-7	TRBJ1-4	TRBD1	TGTGCCAGCAGCTCTGCCGGGACAGGCCTTGCTTTT	CASSSAGTGLAF
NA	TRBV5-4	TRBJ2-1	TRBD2	TGTGCCAGCAGCCTTCGTACTAGCGGGGGGGGGAATGAGCAGTTCTTC	CASSLRTSGGGNEQFF
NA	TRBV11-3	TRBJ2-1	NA	TGTGCCAGCAGCTTAGAATTAGGCGGGATGGTTGGGAATGAGCAGTTCTTC	CASSLELGGMVGNEQFF
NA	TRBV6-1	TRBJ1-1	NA	TGTGCCAGCAGTGACTGGGGAGGGGCCACTGAAGCTTTCTTT	CASSDWGGATEAFF
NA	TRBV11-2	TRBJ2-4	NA	TGTGCCAGCAGCTTCCCCCCCCCAGCGGGCATTCAGTACTTC	CASSFPPPAGIQYF
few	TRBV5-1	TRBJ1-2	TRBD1	TGCGCCAGCAGCTTGGGGCCGGGACAGGGGTATGGCTACACCTTC	CASSLGPGQGYGYTF
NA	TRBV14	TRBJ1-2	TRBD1	TGTGCCAGCAGCCCCGCAGGGGGCAATGGCTACACCTTC	CASSPAGGNGYTF
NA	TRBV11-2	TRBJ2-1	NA	TGTGCCAGCAGCTTTATAGGGGATTACAATGAGCAGTTCTTC	CASSFIGDYNEQFF
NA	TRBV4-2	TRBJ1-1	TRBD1	TGTGCCAGCAGCCCAGGGGGGATCAGTAAAACTGAAGCTTTCTTT	CASSPGGISKTEAFF
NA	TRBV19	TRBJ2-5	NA	TGTGCCAGTAGTCGGGTCTTGGAAGAGACCCAGTACTTC	CASSRVLEETQYF
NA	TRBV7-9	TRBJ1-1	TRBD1	TGTGCCAGCAGCGGAGGGCATGGGACAGGGGAATCGGGAGCTTTCTTT	CASSGGHGTGESGAFF
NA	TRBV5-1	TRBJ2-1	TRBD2	TGCGCCAGCAGCTTGCCTACTAGCGCCTCCCGCAATGAGCAGTTCTTC	CASSLPTSASRNEQFF
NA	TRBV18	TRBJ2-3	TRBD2	TGTGCCAGCTCACGGACTAGCGGGAGCACAGATACGCAGTATTTT	CASSRTSGSTDTQYF
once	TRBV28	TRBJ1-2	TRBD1	TGTGCCAGCAGGGATCAGGGGGCCTATGGCTACACCTTC	CASRDQGAYGYTF
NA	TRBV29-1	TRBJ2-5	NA	TGCAGCGGGGGGGGGCGGGAGACCCAGTACTTC	CSGGGRETQYF
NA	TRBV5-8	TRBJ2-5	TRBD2	TGTGCCAGCAGCTCGACTAGCGGGAGCGGGATAGGAGAGACCCAGTACTTC	CASSSTSGSGIGETQYF
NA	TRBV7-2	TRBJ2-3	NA	TGTGCCAGCAGCCTGGGGCGGGGTTCAGATACGCAGTATTTT	CASSLGRGSDTQYF
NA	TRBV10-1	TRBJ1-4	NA	TGCGCCGGAAGGAGAGAAGGGCCAGGGATCGGAATGAGTGAAAAACTGTTTTTT	CAGRREGPGIGMSEKLFF
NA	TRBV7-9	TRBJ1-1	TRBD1	TGTGCCAGCAGCTTAAGGGGGCAGGGTGAAACTTTCTTT	CASSLRGQGETFF
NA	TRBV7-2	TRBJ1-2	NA	TGTGCCAGCAGCCCCCGGGGGGATGGCTACACCTTC	CASSPRGDGYTF
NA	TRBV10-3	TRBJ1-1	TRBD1	TGTGCCACCGCCCGGGACAGGGGGCGGGGGGACACTGAAGCTTTCTTT	CATARDRGRGDTEAFF
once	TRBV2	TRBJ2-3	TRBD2	TGTGCCAGCAGACCGACTAGCGGGGGGAAAGGCACAGATACGCAGTATTTT	CASRPTSGGKGTDTQYF
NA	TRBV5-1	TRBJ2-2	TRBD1	TGCGCCAGCAGCTTGGAGACAGGGTTTGGCGGGGAGCTGTTTTTT	CASSLETGFGGELFF
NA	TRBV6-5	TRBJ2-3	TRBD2	TGTGCCAGCAGCCCCCTCGGGAGGAGCGCAGATACGCAGTATTTT	CASSPLGRSADTQYF
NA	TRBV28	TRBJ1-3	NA	TGTGCCAGCAGCAGAACAAACTCTGGAAACACCATATATTTT	CASSRTNSGNTIYF
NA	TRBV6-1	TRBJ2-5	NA	TGTGCCAGCAGGGGGGGCCAAGAGACCCAGTACTTC	CASRGGQETQYF
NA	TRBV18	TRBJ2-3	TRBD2	TGTGCCAGCTCACCCGGGACTAGCGGGAGCACAGATACGCAGTATTTT	CASSPGTSGSTDTQYF
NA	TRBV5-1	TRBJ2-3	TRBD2	TGCGCCAGCAGCAGCGGACTAGCGGGGGGGGCCGATACGCAGTATTTT	CASSSGLAGGADTQYF
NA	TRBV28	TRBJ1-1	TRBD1	TGTGCCAGCAGGACTACAGGGGGCGTCACTGAAGCTTTCTTT	CASRTTGGVTEAFF
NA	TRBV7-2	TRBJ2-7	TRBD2	TGTGCCAGCAGCTACCCTCGGCCTAGCGGGATCTACGAGCAGTACTTC	CASSYPRPSGIYEQYF
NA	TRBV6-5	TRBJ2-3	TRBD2	TGTGCCAGCAGTCTAGCGGGGGGGCTAGATACGCAGTATTTT	CASSLAGGLDTQYF
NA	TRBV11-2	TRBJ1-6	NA	TGTGCCAGCAGCCCCCAGGTTGCAGGGTCAGGATCACCCCTCCACTTT	CASSPQVAGSGSPLHF